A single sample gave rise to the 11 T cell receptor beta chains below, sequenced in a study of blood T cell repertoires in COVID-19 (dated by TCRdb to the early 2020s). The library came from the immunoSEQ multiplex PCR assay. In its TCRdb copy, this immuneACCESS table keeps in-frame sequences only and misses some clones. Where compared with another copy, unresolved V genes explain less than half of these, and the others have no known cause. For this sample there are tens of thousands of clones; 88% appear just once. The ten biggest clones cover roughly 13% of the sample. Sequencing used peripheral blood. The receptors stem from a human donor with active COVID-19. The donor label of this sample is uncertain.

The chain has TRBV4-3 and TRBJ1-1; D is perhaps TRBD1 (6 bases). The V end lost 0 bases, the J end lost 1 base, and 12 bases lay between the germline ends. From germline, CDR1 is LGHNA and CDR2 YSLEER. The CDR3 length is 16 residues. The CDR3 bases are TGCGCCAGCAGCCAAGACAACAGGGAGGGGAACACTGAAGCTTTCTTT. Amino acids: CASSQDNREGNTEAFF.

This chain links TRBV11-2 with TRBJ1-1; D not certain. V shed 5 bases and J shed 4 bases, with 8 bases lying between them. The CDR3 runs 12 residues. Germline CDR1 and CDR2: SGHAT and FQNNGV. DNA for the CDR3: TGTGCCAGCAGCCCGAGTAGCACTGAAGCTTTCTTT. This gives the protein CASSPSSTEAFF.

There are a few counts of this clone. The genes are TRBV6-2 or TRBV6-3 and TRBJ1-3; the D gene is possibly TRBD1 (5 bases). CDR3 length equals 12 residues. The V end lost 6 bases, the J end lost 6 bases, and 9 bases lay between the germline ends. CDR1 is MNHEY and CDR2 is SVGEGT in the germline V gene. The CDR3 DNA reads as TGTGCCAGCAGCCCGGGACTAAACACCATATATTTT. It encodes CASSPGLNTIYF.

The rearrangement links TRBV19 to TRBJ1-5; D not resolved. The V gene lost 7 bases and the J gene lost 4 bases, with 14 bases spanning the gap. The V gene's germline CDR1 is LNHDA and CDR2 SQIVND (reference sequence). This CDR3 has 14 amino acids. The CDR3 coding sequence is TGTGCCAGTACCCCCTGGTCAGTTAATCAGCCCCAGCATTTT. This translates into CASTPWSVNQPQHF.

The CDR3, as DNA: TGTGCCAGCAGTACCGGACAGGGCGTGGAGCTGTTTTTT. Translating it yields CASSTGQGVELFF. V gene TRBV28 combines with J gene TRBJ2-2, with 8 bases identical to TRBD1. Germline loops: CDR1 MDHEN, CDR2 SYDVKM. The CDR3 has 13 residues. J gave up 10 bases and V 5 bases, and 6 bases lay outside the gene matches.

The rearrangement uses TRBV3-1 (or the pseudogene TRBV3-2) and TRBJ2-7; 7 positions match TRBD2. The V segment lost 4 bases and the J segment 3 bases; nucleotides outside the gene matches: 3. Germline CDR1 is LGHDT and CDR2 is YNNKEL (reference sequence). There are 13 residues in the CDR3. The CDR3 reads CASSPGEGYEQYF. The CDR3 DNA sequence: TGTGCCAGCAGCCCCGGGGAGGGCTACGAGCAGTACTTC.

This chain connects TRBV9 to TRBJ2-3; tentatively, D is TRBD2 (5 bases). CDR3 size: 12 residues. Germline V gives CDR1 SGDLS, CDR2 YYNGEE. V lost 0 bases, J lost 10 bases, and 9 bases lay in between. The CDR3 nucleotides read TGTGCCAGCAGCGTAGAGGGCGGGCCGCAGTATTTT. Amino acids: CASSVEGGPQYF.

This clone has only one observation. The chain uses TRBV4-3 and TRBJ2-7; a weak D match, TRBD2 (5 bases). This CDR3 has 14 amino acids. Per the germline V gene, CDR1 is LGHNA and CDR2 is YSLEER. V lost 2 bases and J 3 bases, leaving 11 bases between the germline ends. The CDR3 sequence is CASSQRTGVYEQYF. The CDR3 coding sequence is TGCGCCAGCAGCCAACGGACTGGAGTCTACGAGCAGTACTTC.

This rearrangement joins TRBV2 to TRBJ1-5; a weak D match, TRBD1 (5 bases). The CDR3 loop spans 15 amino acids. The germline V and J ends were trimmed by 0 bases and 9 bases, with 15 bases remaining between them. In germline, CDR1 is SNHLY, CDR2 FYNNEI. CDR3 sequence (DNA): TGTGCCAGCAGTGAAGCGGGGGGTTTTATTCTGCCCCAGCATTTT. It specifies CASSEAGGFILPQHF.

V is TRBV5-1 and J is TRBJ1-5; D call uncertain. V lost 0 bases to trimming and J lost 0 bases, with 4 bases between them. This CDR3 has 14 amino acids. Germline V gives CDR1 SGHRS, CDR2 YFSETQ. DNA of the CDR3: TGCGCCAGCAGCTTGGACGGTAGCAATCAGCCCCAGCATTTT. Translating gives CASSLDGSNQPQHF. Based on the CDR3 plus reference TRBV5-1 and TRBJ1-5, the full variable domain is KAGVTQTPRYLIKTRGQQVTLSCSPISGHRSVSWYQQTPGQGLQFLFEYFSETQRNKGNFPGRFSGRQFSNSRSEMNVSTLELGDSALYLCASSLDGSNQPQHFGDGTRLSIL.

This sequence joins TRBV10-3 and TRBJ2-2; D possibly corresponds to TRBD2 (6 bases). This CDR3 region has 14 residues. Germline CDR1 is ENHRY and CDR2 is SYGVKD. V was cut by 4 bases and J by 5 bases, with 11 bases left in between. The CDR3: CAISVGEVTGELFF. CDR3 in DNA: TGTGCCATCAGTGTAGGGGAGGTGACCGGGGAGCTGTTTTTT.